The rows below give T cell receptor beta chains drawn from one sample of a study of CXCR3-negative and CXCR3-positive naive CD8 T cells. From the 5' RACE reads, TCRdb lists one entry per CDR3 protein and no DNA. This sample's clone table lists about 58,000 distinct CDR3 sequences. Material for sequencing was naive CXCR3- CD8+ T cells from blood. These TCRs come from a human donor in good health. Some clones in this sample may be carry-over from other donors' samples. Both conserved end residues are part of each CDR3.

CDR3 protein | CDR3 length | J gene | V gene
CASSPISYNEQFF | 13 | TRBJ2-1 | TRBV7-2
CASSLQGPPTEAFF | 14 | TRBJ1-1 | TRBV27
CASSSGLQETQYF | 13 | TRBJ2-5 | TRBV7-6
CASSGISIDAYNEQFF | 16 | TRBJ2-1 | TRBV11-3
CASSQDGGAAYNEQFF | 16 | TRBJ2-1 | TRBV3-2
CASSFGRTQYF | 11 | TRBJ2-5 | TRBV11-2
CASSSGLAGGPPGELFF | 17 | TRBJ2-2 | TRBV6-2/TRBV6-3
CASSSGQPLSYEQYF | 15 | TRBJ2-7 | TRBV7-9
CSARGGQEYNEQFF | 14 | TRBJ2-1 | TRBV20-1
CASSPRQVWQETQYF | 15 | TRBJ2-5 | TRBV27
CASSLVGGGSYNEQFF | 16 | TRBJ2-1 | TRBV5-1
CASSRGQNPSYEQYF | 15 | TRBJ2-7 | TRBV14
CASSLELGGDIQYF | 14 | TRBJ2-4 | TRBV7-2
CASSKTGTGILYGYTF | 16 | TRBJ1-2 | TRBV21-1
CASSQDLGSYEQYF | 14 | TRBJ2-7 | TRBV4-3
CASSYSPPRGTEAFF | 15 | TRBJ1-1 | TRBV6-5
CASSLEDGANYGYTF | 15 | TRBJ1-2 | TRBV12-3/TRBV12-4
CASSFGTGAYEQYF | 14 | TRBJ2-7 | TRBV11-3
CASIEAGANVLTF | 13 | TRBJ2-6 | TRBV6-2/TRBV6-3
CASSLAGGGNEQFF | 14 | TRBJ2-1 | TRBV28
CASTPPPGGITDTQYF | 16 | TRBJ2-3 | TRBV7-9
CASNFDWGLDEQFF | 14 | TRBJ2-1 | TRBV6-2/TRBV6-3
CASSGMTATSGENTGELFF | 19 | TRBJ2-2 | TRBV12-3/TRBV12-4
CASSLGLGGTEAFF | 14 | TRBJ1-1 | TRBV7-3
CASSPSPDGNNEQFF | 15 | TRBJ2-1 | TRBV7-9
CSARVVQGDAFF | 12 | TRBJ1-1 | TRBV20-1
CASSKGQGNDEQYF | 14 | TRBJ2-7 | TRBV7-9
CATSLDRRSGANVLTF | 16 | TRBJ2-6 | TRBV15
CASSRGTSGGASEQFF | 16 | TRBJ2-1 | TRBV12-3/TRBV12-4
CASSGLSSVEQFF | 13 | TRBJ2-1 | TRBV25-1
CASKVAGPYYGYTF | 14 | TRBJ1-2 | TRBV12-3/TRBV12-4
CASSPLTGTSVEQFF | 15 | TRBJ2-1 | TRBV9
CSVELRTSNTEAFF | 14 | TRBJ1-1 | TRBV29-1
CASSPSMENTGELFF | 15 | TRBJ2-2 | TRBV7-9
CSVEGLNTGELFF | 13 | TRBJ2-2 | TRBV29-1
CASSQDRGENEQYF | 14 | TRBJ2-7 | TRBV4-3
CSVVGTGSPYEQYF | 14 | TRBJ2-7 | TRBV29-1